This paragraph covers one T cell receptor (beta chain) sequence. Its specificity is unknown. This record comes from a study of CD4 T cells in relation to SARS-CoV-2 and coronaviruses. Regarding the study as a whole: No donor gave both pre-pandemic and post-infection samples. Compared with monoreactive clones, crossreactive clones showed significantly weaker SARS-CoV-2 expansion.

Unexposed donor CD4+ T cells date from about 2011-2018, before the COVID-19 pandemic. J was trimmed by 5 bases and V by 1 base; bases with no gene match: 1. Germline V gene lookup returns CDR1 SGHAT and CDR2 FQNNGV. The CDR3 sequence is 14 residues long. Here immunoSEQ multiplex PCR was the method, and the copy in TCRdb shows in-frame clones only, minus some. The sample shows roughly 60,000 clones, less than 95% of them seen only once. V usage is TRBV11-2 and J usage is TRBJ2-1; 8 nucleotides align to TRBD2. Sequenced sample: naive CD4+ T cells from PBMCs. Subset indicated: naive CD4+ T cells isolated by negative enrichment. This TCR came from a human donor in good health. CDR3 nucleotide sequence: TGTGCCAGCAGCTTAGCGGGAGGGCACAATGAGCAGTTCTTC. Translated, it gives CASSLAGGHNEQFF.